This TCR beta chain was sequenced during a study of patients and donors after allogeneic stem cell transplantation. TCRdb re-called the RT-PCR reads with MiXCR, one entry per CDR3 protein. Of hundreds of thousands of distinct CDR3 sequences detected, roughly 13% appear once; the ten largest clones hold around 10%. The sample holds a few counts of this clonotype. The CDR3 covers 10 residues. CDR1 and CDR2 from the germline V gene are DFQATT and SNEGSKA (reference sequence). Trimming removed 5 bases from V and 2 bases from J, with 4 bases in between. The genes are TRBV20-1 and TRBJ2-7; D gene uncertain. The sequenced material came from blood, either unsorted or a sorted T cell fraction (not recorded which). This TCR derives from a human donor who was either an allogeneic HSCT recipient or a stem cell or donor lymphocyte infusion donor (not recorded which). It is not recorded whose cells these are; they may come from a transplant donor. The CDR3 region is CSAGPYEQYF. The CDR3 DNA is TGCAGTGCTGGCCCCTACGAGCAGTACTTC.